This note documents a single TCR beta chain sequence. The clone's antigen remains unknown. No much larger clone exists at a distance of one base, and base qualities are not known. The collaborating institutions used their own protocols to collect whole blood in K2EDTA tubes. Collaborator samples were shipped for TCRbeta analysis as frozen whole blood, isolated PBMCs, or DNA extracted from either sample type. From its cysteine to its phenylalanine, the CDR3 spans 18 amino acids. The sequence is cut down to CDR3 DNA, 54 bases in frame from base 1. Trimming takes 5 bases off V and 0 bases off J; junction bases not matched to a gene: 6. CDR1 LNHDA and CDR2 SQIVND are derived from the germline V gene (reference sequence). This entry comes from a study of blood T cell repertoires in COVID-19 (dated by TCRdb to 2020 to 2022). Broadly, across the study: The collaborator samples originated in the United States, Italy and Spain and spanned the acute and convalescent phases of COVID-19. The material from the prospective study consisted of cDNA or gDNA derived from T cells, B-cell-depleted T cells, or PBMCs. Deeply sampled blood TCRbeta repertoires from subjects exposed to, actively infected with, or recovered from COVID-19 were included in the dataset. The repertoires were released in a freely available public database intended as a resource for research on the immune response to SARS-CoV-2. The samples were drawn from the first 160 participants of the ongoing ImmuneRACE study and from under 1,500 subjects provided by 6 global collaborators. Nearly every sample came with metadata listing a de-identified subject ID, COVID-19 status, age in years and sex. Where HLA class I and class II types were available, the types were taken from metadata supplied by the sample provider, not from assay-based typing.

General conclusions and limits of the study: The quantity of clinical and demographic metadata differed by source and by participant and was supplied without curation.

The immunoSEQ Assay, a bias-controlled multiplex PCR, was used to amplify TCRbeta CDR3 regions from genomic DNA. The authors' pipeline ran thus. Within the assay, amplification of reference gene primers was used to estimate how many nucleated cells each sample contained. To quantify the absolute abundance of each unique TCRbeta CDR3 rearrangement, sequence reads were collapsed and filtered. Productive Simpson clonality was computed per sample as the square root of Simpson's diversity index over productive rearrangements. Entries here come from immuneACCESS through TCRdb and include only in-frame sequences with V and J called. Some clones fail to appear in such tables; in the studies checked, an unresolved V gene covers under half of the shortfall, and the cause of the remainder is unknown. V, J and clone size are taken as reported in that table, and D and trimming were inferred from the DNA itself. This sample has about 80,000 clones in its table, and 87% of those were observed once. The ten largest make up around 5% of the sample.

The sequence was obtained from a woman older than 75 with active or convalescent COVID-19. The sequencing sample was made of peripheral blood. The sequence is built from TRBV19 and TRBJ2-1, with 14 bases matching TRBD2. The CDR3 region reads CASSARLAGGPSYNEQFF. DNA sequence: TGTGCCAGTAGTGCCCGACTAGCGGGGGGGCCCTCCTACAATGAGCAGTTCTTC. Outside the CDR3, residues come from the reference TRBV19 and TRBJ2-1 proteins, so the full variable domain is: DGGITQSPKYLFRKEGQNVTLSCEQNLNHDAMYWYRQDPGQGLRLIYYSQIVNDFQKGDIAEGYSVSREKKESFPLTVTSAQKNPTAFYLCASSARLAGGPSYNEQFFGPGTRLTVL.